The 21 T cell receptor beta chains reported below all come from one sample, sequenced in a study of beta chain features in type 1 diabetes. Study results and limitations: Researchers report that Type 1 diabetes patients had moderately but significantly shorter TCRB CDR3s across all four CD4+ subsets.

Their recognized antigens are unknown. Expressed TCRB transcripts were sequenced, since all the RNA that had been isolated was reverse transcribed. Clones were read by immunoSEQ multiplex PCR, and TCRdb kept only the in-frame ones, dropping some. The sample has about 650,000 clones, roughly an eighth seen once; the top ten hold 0.09% to 0.15%. Sequencing was performed on naive CD4+ T cells from blood. Receptors originate from a man in his thirties or forties with type 1 diabetes.

The rearrangement links TRBV19 to TRBJ2-1, with 7 positions matching TRBD2. Germline V CDR1 and CDR2: LNHDA, SQIVND (reference sequence). CDR3 length equals 14 residues. Trimming took 6 bases from V and 5 from J; bases not matched to a gene: 7. The CDR3 DNA is TGTGCCAGTAGGGGCGGGAGACAGCACAATGAGCAGTTCTTC. Residues: CASRGGRQHNEQFF.

The rearrangement links TRBV9 to TRBJ2-1, with D possibly being TRBD1 (6 bases). Trimming took 0 bases from V and 4 from J, leaving 20 bases between them. The CDR3 has 18 amino acids. Germline CDR1 SGDLS, CDR2 YYNGEE. DNA of the CDR3: TGTGCCAGCAGCGTAGCGGAAACAGAGAGAGGGGGATACAATGAGCAGTTCTTC. It specifies CASSVAETERGGYNEQFF.

V and J are TRBV7-9 and TRBJ2-4; perhaps TRBD2 as D (5 bases). Germline V gene lookup returns CDR1 SEHNR and CDR2 FQNEAQ (reference sequence). V lost 6 bases and J lost 8, with 14 bases in between. The CDR3 extends over 13 amino acids. The CDR3 nucleotides read TGTGCCAGCAGGAAAGGGAGTTTGGACATTCAGTACTTC. Protein product: CASRKGSLDIQYF.

This clone was found a few times. The CDR3 DNA reads as TGTGCCAGCAGTCTAGCGGCGGAGGATACGCAGTATTTT. Its translation is CASSLAAEDTQYF. This rearrangement joins TRBV9 to TRBJ2-3; 7 bases align to TRBD2. The CDR3 totals 13 residues. Germline V gene lookup returns CDR1 SGDLS and CDR2 YYNGEE. V lost 5 bases and J lost 6; bases outside the gene matches: 6.

The rearrangement uses TRBV6-6 and TRBJ2-7; D is perhaps TRBD1 (5 bases). V shed 5 bases and J shed 9 bases, with 20 bases lying between them. This CDR3 comprises 14 residues. CDR1 and CDR2 from the germline V gene are MNHNY and SVGAGI (reference sequence). The CDR3 spells CASSAQAPSRGQYF. The CDR3 DNA is TGTGCCAGCAGTGCACAGGCCCCCTCGAGAGGGCAGTACTTC.

V gene TRBV2 combines with J gene TRBJ2-5, with 9 nucleotides matching TRBD1. The ends lost 6 bases at V and 4 bases at J; junction bases unmatched: 12. The CDR3 is 16 residues long. Germline loops: CDR1 SNHLY, CDR2 FYNNEI. Written as DNA, the CDR3 is TGTGCCAGCAGCCGACCTCCGGGACAGGGACCAGAGACCCAGTACTTC. This sequence encodes CASSRPPGQGPETQYF.

V usage is TRBV25-1 and J usage is TRBJ2-2; D unresolved. V gave up 8 bases and J gave up 3 bases, with 13 bases separating them. The CDR3 is 14 residues long. Germline V gene lookup returns CDR1 MGHDK and CDR2 SYGVNS. CDR3 DNA sequence: TGTGCCAGCTTAACAAACCAATACACCGGGGAGCTGTTTTTT. This gives the protein CASLTNQYTGELFF.

In this sample, this clone turned up a few times. CDR3 loop: CASTLAAGQGMDTIYF. The CDR3 bases are TGTGCCAGCACTTTGGCTGCGGGACAGGGAATGGACACCATATATTTT. The chain has TRBV28 and TRBJ1-3; TRBD1 matches 9 bases. V lost 7 bases to trimming and J lost 8 bases; unmatched junction nucleotides: 15. CDR3 length: 16 residues. Germline lookup yields CDR1 MDHEN and CDR2 SYDVKM.

The chain employs TRBV11-2 and TRBJ2-5; D gene unclear. V dropped 1 base and J dropped 1 base, with 4 bases sitting between them. From germline, CDR1 is SGHAT and CDR2 FQNNGV. The length of the CDR3 is 13 residues. Here the CDR3 reads CASSLVLQETQYF. CDR3 DNA sequence: TGTGCCAGCAGCTTAGTGCTCCAAGAGACCCAGTACTTC.

The chain uses TRBV5-1 and TRBJ2-3, with 8 bases fitting TRBD1. This CDR3 has 16 amino acids. Trimming at V came to 5 bases and at J to 3 bases, leaving 11 bases not matched to a gene. Germline V gives CDR1 SGHRS, CDR2 YFSETQ. In DNA, the CDR3 is TGCGCCAGCAGGGAGACGGGCCAGGGGGCGACAGATACGCAGTATTTT. Residues: CASRETGQGATDTQYF.

This clone turned up a few times. V and J are TRBV5-4 and TRBJ2-7; 7 bases line up with TRBD2. The CDR3 totals 13 residues. The V gene end was trimmed by 3 bases and the J gene end by 2 bases; junction bases not matched to a gene: 2. Germline V gene lookup returns CDR1 SGHNT and CDR2 YYREEE (reference sequence). The chain's CDR3 is CASSSGLAYEQYF. CDR3 bases: TGTGCCAGCAGCTCCGGACTAGCCTACGAGCAGTACTTC.

This sequence joins TRBV18 and TRBJ2-1; 10 nucleotides line up with TRBD2. The CDR3 has 14 residues. Germline values: CDR1 KGHSH, CDR2 LQKENI. Unmatched junction bases numbered 5, after V lost 5 bases and J lost 7 bases. The CDR3 DNA follows: TGTGCCAGCTCATCAGGACTAGCGGAGAATGAGCAGTTCTTC. This encodes CASSSGLAENEQFF.

The rearrangement uses TRBV9 and TRBJ2-5; maybe TRBD2 (5 bases). Germline CDR1 and CDR2: SGDLS and YYNGEE. With 4 bases removed from V and 4 bases from J, the gap between germline ends came to 14 bases. The CDR3 has 14 residues. The CDR3 nucleotides read TGTGCCAGCAGCCCAGGTAGTCTAGCAGAGACCCAGTACTTC. It is translated as CASSPGSLAETQYF.

This clone was counted only a few times. The V gene is TRBV4-3, the J gene TRBJ2-5, with 9 positions matching TRBD1. CDR1 and CDR2 from the germline V gene are LGHNA and YSLEER. The CDR3 covers 15 residues. The trim removed 4 bases at V and 3 bases at J, leaving 6 bases unmatched. The CDR3, as DNA: TGCGCCAGCAGCCGGTACAGGGGGCGCGAAGAGACCCAGTACTTC. Translating it yields CASSRYRGREETQYF.

The chain links TRBV7-2 to TRBJ2-3; 14 positions agree with TRBD2. CDR3 length: 16 amino acids. Germline values: CDR1 SGHTA, CDR2 FQGNSA. V lost 2 bases, J lost 11 bases, and 9 bases stayed unmatched. The chain's CDR3 is CASSLRGLAGDLEQYF. The CDR3 DNA follows: TGTGCCAGCAGCTTACGGGGACTAGCGGGGGACCTGGAGCAGTATTTT.

The chain combines TRBV4-3 with TRBJ1-4; 9 bases line up with TRBD1. Germline V lookup: CDR1 LGHNA, CDR2 YSLEER. V trimming: 1 base; J trimming: 8 bases; junction bases outside the gene matches: 8. The CDR3 has 16 amino acids. CDR3 sequence (DNA): TGCGCCAGCAGCCAAGGAACCGGGACAGGGAACGAAAAACTGTTTTTT. Translation: CASSQGTGTGNEKLFF.

The J gene is TRBJ2-3, the V gene TRBV18; TRBD2 aligns across 13 bases. Germline loops: CDR1 KGHSH, CDR2 LQKENI. V was clipped by 4 bases and J by 1 base; unmatched bases: 14. This CDR3 spans 20 amino acids. CDR3 coding DNA: TGTGCCAGCTCACGAACGACTAGCGGGGGGTCCCTCCCCGGCACAGATACGCAGTATTTT. It is translated as CASSRTTSGGSLPGTDTQYF.

The CDR3 is CASSWPGTGPFSGANVLTF. The CDR3, as DNA: TGTGCCAGCAGCTGGCCCGGGACAGGGCCGTTCTCGGGGGCCAACGTCCTGACTTTC. The J gene is TRBJ2-6, the V gene TRBV11-2; 9 positions agree with TRBD1. Germline V gene data show CDR1 as SGHAT and CDR2 as FQNNGV. This CDR3 comprises 19 residues. The ends lost 4 bases at V and 4 bases at J; junction bases unmatched: 14.

V usage is TRBV28 and J usage is TRBJ1-1; D perhaps matches TRBD1 (6 bases). Germline loops: CDR1 MDHEN, CDR2 SYDVKM. V was shortened by 4 bases and J by 6 bases, with 18 bases between the two germline ends. This CDR3 is 15 amino acids long. The CDR3 nucleotides read TGTGCCAGCAGTTCAACGGACAGTGGTCGGGCTGAAGCTTTCTTT. Residues: CASSSTDSGRAEAFF.

V usage is TRBV4-3 and J usage is TRBJ2-1; D is possibly TRBD1 or TRBD2 (5 bases each). The CDR3 has 14 residues. V shed 4 bases and J shed 9 bases, with 16 bases lying between them. Germline V gene lookup returns CDR1 LGHNA and CDR2 YSLEER. The DNA of the CDR3 is TGCGCCAGCAGCCCCTGGTTGGGGGACGGTGAGCAGTTCTTC. Amino acids: CASSPWLGDGEQFF.

V usage is TRBV7-2 and J usage is TRBJ2-3, with TRBD1 identical over 9 bases. There are 14 residues in the CDR3. V lost 1 base and J lost 6; bases outside the gene matches: 2. Germline V gene sequence: CDR1 SGHTA, CDR2 FQGNSA. The CDR3 bases are TGTGCCAGCAGCTTAGGGACAGGGGCCGATACGCAGTATTTT. This encodes CASSLGTGADTQYF.